This T cell receptor beta chain was recovered during a study of STAT5B mutations in CD4+ large granular lymphocyte leukemia. Study context: The CDR3 'QG' motif was associated with a particular HLA allele among healthy donors. General study points: TRBV06-family usage was enriched in top patient clones (8/27) versus controls (2/35). Data were not HLA-matched across samples.

Comments on this clone: No antigen is known for it.

TCRdb's table, derived via immunoSEQ multiplex PCR, lists solely in-frame clones and lacks some. The sample consists of about 45,000 clones, approximately 86% of them appearing once. Buffy coats from healthy blood donors served as controls. V lost 6 bases to trimming and J lost 2 bases, with 17 bases between them. Germline V CDR1 and CDR2: MDHEN, SYDVKM. This CDR3 has 17 residues. This sequence was found in a human donor in good health. Sequencing input: CD4+ T cells from blood buffy coats. This rearrangement joins TRBV28 to TRBJ2-6, with D perhaps matching TRBD1 (6 bases). The CDR3 sequence is CASSLLRGSAGANVLTF. The CDR3 DNA is TGTGCCAGCAGCCTGCTCAGGGGATCAGCTGGGGCCAACGTCCTGACTTTC.